This note documents a single T cell receptor beta chain sequence. TCRdb re-derived calls from the 5' RACE reads in MiXCR, one entry per CDR3 protein. The table shows 85,000 to 130,000 distinct CDR3 sequences, with around 12% occurring only once. Germline-derived CDR1 and CDR2 are SQVTM and ANQGSEA. J lost 6 bases, V lost 7 bases, and 12 bases had no gene match. CDR3 length: 14 residues. These data are taken from a study of T-cell memory formation after mild COVID-19. The sample comprised PBMCs or a T cell subset sorted from them (not recorded which). The chain joins TRBV29-1 to TRBJ2-1, with 7 bases identical to TRBD2. The origin of this receptor is an adult woman who had mild COVID-19 (a few samples of this study predate the infection). Cell type and time point are not known. CDR3 coding DNA: TGCAGCGCCTCCGGCGGGAGACGGGGCAATGAGCAGTTCTTC. Translating gives CSASGGRRGNEQFF.